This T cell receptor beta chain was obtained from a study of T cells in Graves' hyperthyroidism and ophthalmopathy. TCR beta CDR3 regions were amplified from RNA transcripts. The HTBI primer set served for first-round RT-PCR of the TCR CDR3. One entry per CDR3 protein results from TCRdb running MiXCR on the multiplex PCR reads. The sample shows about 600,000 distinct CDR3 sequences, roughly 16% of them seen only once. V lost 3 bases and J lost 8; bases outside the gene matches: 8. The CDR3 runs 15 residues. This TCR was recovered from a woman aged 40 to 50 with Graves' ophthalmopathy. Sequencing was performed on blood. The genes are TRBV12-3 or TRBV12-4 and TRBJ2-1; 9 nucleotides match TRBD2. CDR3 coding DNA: TGTGCCAGCAGTTTCGGCGGGAGGGCCTTGGATGAGCAGTTCTTC. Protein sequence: CASSFGGRALDEQFF.